What follows is one TCR beta chain and its context. Clones were sequenced by immunoSEQ multiplex PCR, and TCRdb holds only the in-frame ones, with some missing. Of 150,000 to 200,000 clones in the sample, around 90% were seen once. The sample belongs to a study of control samples from healthy donors and cancer patients. In germline, CDR1 is SGHRS, CDR2 YFSETQ. The V gene end was trimmed by 4 bases and the J gene end by 2 bases; junction bases not matched to a gene: 6. The CDR3 extends over 14 amino acids. The source material was blood. The receptor was derived from a man between 18 and 35 years old in good health. The V call is TRBV5-1, the J call TRBJ2-7, with TRBD2 matching over 7 bases. The CDR3 coding sequence is TGCGCCAGCAGCGTAGGAGCGGGAACCTACGAGCAGTACTTC. It codes for CASSVGAGTYEQYF.